These 15 T cell receptor beta chains originate from one sample sequenced in a study of T cell responses to AZD1222 COVID-19 vaccine. Profiled with immunoSEQ multiplex PCR; TCRdb holds only in-frame clones, not every one. The repertoire holds about 210,000 clones, with over 80% as singletons. This sample comprised peripheral blood, obtained on day 0 of AZD1222 vaccination. These TCRs come from an adult in good health.

This chain connects TRBV7-2 to TRBJ1-4; TRBD1 is a possible D gene (5 bases). The germline V and J ends were trimmed by 8 bases and 7 bases, with 14 bases remaining between them. CDR1 is SGHTA and CDR2 is FQGNSA in the germline V gene. This CDR3 has 13 amino acids. CDR3 DNA: TGTGCCAGCTCCGGGACCGCCGCTGAAAAACTGTTTTTT. It specifies CASSGTAAEKLFF.

The chain carries TRBV7-9 and TRBJ2-5; TRBD1 might be the D (6 bases). Germline CDR1 is SEHNR and CDR2 is FQNEAQ (reference sequence). Trimming took 2 bases from V and 1 from J, leaving 8 bases between them. The CDR3 sequence is 14 residues long. The CDR3, as DNA: TGTGCCAGCAGCTTACAGGGGATCCAAGAGACCCAGTACTTC. It encodes CASSLQGIQETQYF.

This chain links TRBV12-3 or TRBV12-4 with TRBJ2-7; D remains unclear. The length of the CDR3 is 13 residues. V was pared by 8 bases and J by 2 bases, with 13 bases between. The CDR3 protein is CASALWVPYEQYF. The CDR3 DNA follows: TGTGCCAGCGCCCTGTGGGTTCCCTACGAGCAGTACTTC.

The rearrangement joins TRBV19 to TRBJ1-5; D ambiguous. Trimming left V 6 bases short and J 2 bases short, with 14 bases between. CDR1 is LNHDA and CDR2 is SQIVND in the germline V gene (reference sequence). The CDR3 consists of 15 residues. The CDR3 region has the DNA TGTGCCAGTAGCGAAGGGAGTTGGCGCAATCAGCCCCAGCATTTT. It yields the protein CASSEGSWRNQPQHF.

The gene calls are TRBV6-1 and TRBJ2-2; no definite D call. The germline V gene encodes CDR1 MNHNS and CDR2 SASEGT. V was cut by 2 bases and J by 3 bases, with 10 bases left in between. The CDR3 extends over 15 amino acids. The CDR3 DNA reads TGTGCCAGCAGTGAATTTACTGGGGACACCGGGGAGCTGTTTTTT. Its protein is CASSEFTGDTGELFF.

The V and J genes are TRBV24-1 and TRBJ1-3, with D unresolved. The germline V gene encodes CDR1 KGHDR and CDR2 SFDVKD. This CDR3 has 14 residues. The germline V and J ends were trimmed by 4 bases and 2 bases, with 8 bases remaining between them. CDR3 nucleotides: TGTGCCACCAGTGACGCCACGGCTGGAAACACCATATATTTT. Its translation: CATSDATAGNTIYF.

This chain joins TRBV2 and TRBJ1-1; D is undetermined. There are 12 residues in the CDR3. The germline V and J ends were trimmed by 3 bases and 5 bases, with 7 bases remaining between them. In germline, CDR1 is SNHLY, CDR2 FYNNEI. The CDR3 protein is CASSDRWTEAFF. The CDR3 nucleotides are TGTGCCAGCAGTGATAGGTGGACTGAAGCTTTCTTT.

CDR3 bases: TGCGCCAGCAGCTTGAGCACGAGCTCTGGAAACACCATATATTTT. Its translation: CASSLSTSSGNTIYF. This sequence joins TRBV5-1 and TRBJ1-3; D unclear. From germline, CDR1 is SGHRS and CDR2 YFSETQ. Trimming took off 1 base at V and 0 bases at J, with 8 bases between the two ends. This CDR3 spans 15 amino acids.

This chain links TRBV29-1 with TRBJ2-2; 11 positions match TRBD2. This CDR3 spans 13 amino acids. The germline V gene has CDR1 SQVTM and CDR2 ANQGSEA. J was trimmed by 5 bases and V by 7 bases; bases with no gene match: 3. The CDR3 sequence: CSAGLAETGELFF. The CDR3 DNA reads TGCAGCGCGGGACTAGCGGAAACCGGGGAGCTGTTTTTT.

V is TRBV3-1 (or the pseudogene TRBV3-2) and J is TRBJ1-6, with D unclear. Trimming stripped 2 bases from V and 4 bases from J, with 6 bases between. Germline CDR1 reads LGHDT; CDR2 reads YNNKEL (reference sequence). The CDR3 consists of 14 residues. The CDR3 DNA is TGTGCCAGCAGCCAACAGGTTTATAATTCACCCCTCCACTTT. Amino acids: CASSQQVYNSPLHF.

The chain combines TRBV14 with TRBJ1-2; 10 positions match TRBD1. Germline CDR1 is SGHDN and CDR2 is FVKESK. The CDR3 sequence is 15 residues long. After removal of 0 bases from V and 8 bases from J, the junction contained 6 bases not matched to a gene. The CDR3: CASSQEPRTGGGYTF. CDR3 DNA sequence: TGTGCCAGCAGCCAAGAGCCCCGGACAGGGGGGGGCTACACCTTC.

The chain is built from TRBV28 and TRBJ1-2; no reliable D call. Germline V CDR1 and CDR2: MDHEN, SYDVKM. Trimming took 3 bases from V and 4 from J, leaving 12 bases between them. The CDR3 consists of 14 residues. CDR3 sequence reads: CASSLDREGYGYTF. CDR3 in DNA: TGTGCCAGCAGTTTGGACCGGGAGGGCTATGGCTACACCTTC.

This clone was seen a few times. The V gene is TRBV18, the J gene TRBJ2-6, with unresolved D. CDR1 and CDR2 from the germline V gene are KGHSH and LQKENI. Deletions cut 0 bases from V and 0 bases from J, with 12 bases between. There are 18 residues in the CDR3. CDR3 sequence: CASSPPESVRSGANVLTF. CDR3 DNA: TGTGCCAGCTCACCACCGGAGTCAGTCCGCTCTGGGGCCAACGTCCTGACTTTC.

The CDR3 DNA follows: TGTGCCAGCAGCCAATGGACAGGGGTAGAGGGCTACACCTTC. Protein: CASSQWTGVEGYTF. The V gene is TRBV3-1 (or the pseudogene TRBV3-2), the J gene TRBJ1-2; 9 nucleotides agree with TRBD1. In germline, CDR1 is LGHDT, CDR2 YNNKEL (reference sequence). The CDR3 spans 14 residues. J gave up 8 bases and V 2 bases, and 6 bases lay outside the gene matches.

The rearrangement joins TRBV7-3 to TRBJ1-5; the D gene is possibly TRBD1 (6 bases). The CDR3 runs to 23 residues. Germline V lookup: CDR1 SGHTA, CDR2 FQGTGA. Trimming pared 0 bases from V and 6 bases from J, leaving 36 bases between. CDR3 amino acids: CASSLTRRDRTWEGHSLGQPQHF. The CDR3 DNA sequence: TGTGCCAGCAGCTTAACTAGGCGGGACCGCACATGGGAGGGACATTCCTTGGGTCAGCCCCAGCATTTT.